The 9 T cell receptor beta chains reported below all come from one sample, sequenced in a study of human CD4 T cells and Enterobacteriaceae (dated by TCRdb to the early 2020s). Libraries were constructed by the immunoSEQ multiplex PCR assay. TCRdb mirrors the immuneACCESS table, restricted to in-frame sequences. Some clones are absent from its copies; in checked studies, under half trace to an unresolved V gene, and the reason for the others is unknown. This sample holds fewer than 35,000 clones; 80% to 90% were observed only once. Of the sample, around 1% is held by the ten largest clones. On a FACSAria III, memory CD4+ T cells were FACS-sorted to over 95% purity, defined as all CD4+ cells except CD45RA+CCR7+CD95- naive cells. The sample consisted of memory CD4+ T cells from blood. The sample's cell subset or site, from its label and the paper: total memory CD4 T cells sorted directly ex vivo, unstimulated. The source is a human donor in good health.

The chain combines TRBV27 with TRBJ1-2; possible D gene TRBD1, 5 bases. Germline V gives CDR1 MNHEY, CDR2 SMNVEV (reference sequence). The CDR3 is made up of 13 amino acids. Trimming removed 6 bases at V and 4 bases at J, with 12 bases between. In nucleotides, the CDR3 is TGTGCCAGCAGGTTTGGGGCCAGCTATGGCTACACCTTC. Protein sequence: CASRFGASYGYTF.

The rearrangement uses TRBV18 and TRBJ1-4; D uncertain. Trimming cost V 2 bases and J 4 bases, with 5 bases left between them. CDR1 is KGHSH, CDR2 LQKENI, per germline. CDR3 length: 13 amino acids. This CDR3 is CASSPGVNEKLFF. CDR3 nucleotides: TGTGCCAGCTCACCAGGGGTTAATGAAAAACTGTTTTTT.

The chain carries TRBV6-6 and TRBJ2-1, with 9 bases that match TRBD1. The CDR3 has 14 residues. V lost 6 bases to trimming and J lost 7 bases; unmatched junction nucleotides: 7. CDR1 is MNHNY and CDR2 is SVGAGI in the germline V gene (reference sequence). This chain's CDR3 is CASRGTGRGNEQFF. DNA for the CDR3: TGTGCCAGCAGGGGGACAGGGCGTGGGAATGAGCAGTTCTTC.

This clone has only one observation. The V and J genes are TRBV9 and TRBJ1-6, with 8 bases aligning to TRBD1. From germline, CDR1 is SGDLS and CDR2 YYNGEE. The ends lost 4 bases at V and 11 bases at J; junction bases unmatched: 17. The CDR3 loop spans 17 amino acids. The CDR3 protein is CASSKEQGEYLGAPLHF. CDR3 nucleotides: TGTGCCAGCAGCAAAGAACAGGGGGAGTATTTGGGGGCACCCCTCCACTTT.

The genes are TRBV6-4 and TRBJ2-1; no definite D call. Trimming removed 6 bases at V and 4 bases at J, with 13 bases between. Germline lookup yields CDR1 MRHNA and CDR2 SNTAGT. The CDR3 sequence is 14 residues long. The CDR3 spells CASRMTELYNEQFF. The CDR3 coding sequence is TGTGCCAGCAGGATGACCGAACTGTACAATGAGCAGTTCTTC.

V usage is TRBV28 and J usage is TRBJ1-2; a possible D gene is TRBD1 (5 bases). Per the germline V gene, CDR1 is MDHEN and CDR2 is SYDVKM. This CDR3 comprises 11 residues. Trimming removed 9 bases from V and 4 bases from J, with 9 bases in between. CDR3 nucleotide sequence: TGTGCCAGTGGGGGGGGCTATGGCTACACCTTC. It encodes CASGGGYGYTF.

CDR3 coding DNA: TGTGCCAGCAGCTTTCGACTAGCGGGAGTGCAATACAATGAGCAGTTCTTC. Protein: CASSFRLAGVQYNEQFF. The V gene is TRBV11-1, the J gene TRBJ2-1; 12 bases line up with TRBD2. The CDR3 has 17 residues. Trimming cost V 3 bases and J 4 bases; bases outside gene matches: 7. Germline loops: CDR1 SGHAT, CDR2 FQDESV (reference sequence).

J is TRBJ2-7 and V is TRBV18, with D possibly being TRBD1 or TRBD2 (7 bases each). The CDR3 extends over 15 amino acids. V was trimmed by 0 bases and J by 4 bases, leaving 13 bases between them. Germline lookup yields CDR1 KGHSH and CDR2 LQKENI. DNA of the CDR3: TGTGCCAGCTCACCACCTCTCCAGGGGGGGTACGAGCAGTACTTC. It yields the protein CASSPPLQGGYEQYF. Full variable domain (rest looked up from reference TRBV18 and TRBJ2-7): NAGVMQNPRHLVRRRGQEARLRCSPMKGHSHVYWYRQLPEEGLKFMVYLQKENIIDESGMPKERFSAEFPKEGPSILRIQQVVRGDSAAYFCASSPPLQGGYEQYFGPGTRLTVT.

V usage is TRBV7-9 and J usage is TRBJ1-5, with a weak D call TRBD1 (5 bases). V lost 5 bases and J lost 2, with 16 bases in between. Germline-derived CDR1 and CDR2 are SEHNR and FQNEAQ (reference sequence). The CDR3 loop spans 16 amino acids. The DNA of the CDR3 is TGTGCCAGCAGCCAATGGACGCAGGGACGCAATCAGCCCCAGCATTTT. Protein product: CASSQWTQGRNQPQHF.